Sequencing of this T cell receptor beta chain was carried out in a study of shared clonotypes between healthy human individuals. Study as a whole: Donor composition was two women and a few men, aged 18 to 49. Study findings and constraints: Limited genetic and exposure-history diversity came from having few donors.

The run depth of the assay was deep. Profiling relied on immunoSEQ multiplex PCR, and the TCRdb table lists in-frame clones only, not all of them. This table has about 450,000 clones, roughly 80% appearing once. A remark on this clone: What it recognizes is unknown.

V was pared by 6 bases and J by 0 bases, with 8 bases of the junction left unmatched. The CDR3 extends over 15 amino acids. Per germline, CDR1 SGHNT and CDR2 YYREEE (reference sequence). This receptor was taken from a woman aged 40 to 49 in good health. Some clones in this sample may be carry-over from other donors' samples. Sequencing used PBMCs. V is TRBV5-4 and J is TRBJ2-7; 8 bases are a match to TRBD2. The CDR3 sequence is CASKPRGGSSYEQYF. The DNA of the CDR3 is TGTGCCAGCAAACCTCGCGGGGGGAGCTCCTACGAGCAGTACTTC.